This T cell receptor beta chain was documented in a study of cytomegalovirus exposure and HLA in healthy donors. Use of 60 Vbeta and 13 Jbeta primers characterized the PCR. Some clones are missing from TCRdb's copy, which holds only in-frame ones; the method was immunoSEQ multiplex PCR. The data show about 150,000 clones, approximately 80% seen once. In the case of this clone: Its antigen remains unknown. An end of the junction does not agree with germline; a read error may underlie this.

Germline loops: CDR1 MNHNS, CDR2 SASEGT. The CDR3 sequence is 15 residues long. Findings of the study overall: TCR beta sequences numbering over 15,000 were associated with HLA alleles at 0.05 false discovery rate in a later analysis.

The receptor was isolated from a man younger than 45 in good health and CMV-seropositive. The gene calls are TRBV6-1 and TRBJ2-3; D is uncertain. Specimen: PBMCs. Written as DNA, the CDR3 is TGTGCCGGCAGTGAAGGCGTAAGTGCCCCAGATACGCAGTATTTT. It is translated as CAGSEGVSAPDTQYF.